This record looks at one T cell receptor (beta chain) sequence and its context. Its cognate antigen has yet to be identified. One base away there is no much larger clone; base qualities are not given. The data stem from a study of blood T cell repertoires in COVID-19 (dated by TCRdb to the early 2020s). Study-level background: Samples covering the acute and convalescent phases of COVID-19 were provided by collaborators in the United States, Italy and Spain. The material from the prospective study consisted of cDNA or gDNA derived from T cells, B-cell-depleted T cells, or PBMCs. Deeply sampled blood TCRbeta repertoires from subjects exposed to, actively infected with, or recovered from COVID-19 were included in the dataset. The repertoires were released in a freely available public database meant as a resource for research on the immune response to SARS-CoV-2. The samples were drawn from the first 160 participants of the ongoing ImmuneRACE study and from some 1,300 subjects provided by 6 global collaborators. The sample metadata nearly always contained a de-identified subject ID, COVID-19 status, age in years and sex. Where available, HLA class I and class II types were obtained from metadata supplied by the sample provider rather than from assay-based typing. Broad study findings and their caveats: The quantity of clinical and demographic metadata differed by source and by participant and was supplied without curation.

In Seattle, one collaborating source enrolled patients while the infection was active and tracked those patients longitudinally over the course of disease. Whole blood was collected in K2EDTA tubes by collaborating institutions according to the institutions' own protocols. For TCRbeta analysis, collaborators shipped samples in one of three forms: frozen whole blood, isolated PBMCs, or DNA extracted from either of those sample types. The CDR3 runs 14 residues from the cysteine to the phenylalanine. Just the 42-base CDR3 DNA is kept, in frame starting at base 1. According to the germline V gene, CDR1 reads SGHRS and CDR2 reads YFSETQ. Germline trimming: 2 bases from V, 2 bases from J; junction bases outside gene matches: 3. The immunoSEQ Assay, a bias-controlled multiplex PCR, was used to amplify TCRbeta CDR3 regions from genomic DNA. The study's own analysis went as follows. Nucleated cell counts per sample were estimated from amplification of reference gene primers within the assay. To quantify the absolute abundance of each unique TCRbeta CDR3 rearrangement, sequence reads were collapsed and filtered. For each sample, productive Simpson clonality was calculated as the square root of Simpson's diversity index across productive rearrangements. Held by TCRdb, this immuneACCESS table contains in-frame sequences only and omits some clones. Under half of the omission traces to an unresolved V gene where checked; the cause of the rest is unknown. The V and J calls and clone size are taken from that table; D and trimming were inferred from the DNA. The sample yields about 44,000 clones; over 85% were counted once. The ten largest clones take up 0.3% to 0.4% of the sample.

The origin of this receptor is a man between 45 and 60 years old with COVID-19, enrolled during active disease. This sequence uses TRBV5-1 and TRBJ1-1, and 7 junctional nucleotides match TRBD1. Sequenced: peripheral blood. The sequence in DNA is TGCGCCAGCAGCTTAGACAGGGTAAACACTGAAGCTTTCTTT. Translated, this is CASSLDRVNTEAFF.